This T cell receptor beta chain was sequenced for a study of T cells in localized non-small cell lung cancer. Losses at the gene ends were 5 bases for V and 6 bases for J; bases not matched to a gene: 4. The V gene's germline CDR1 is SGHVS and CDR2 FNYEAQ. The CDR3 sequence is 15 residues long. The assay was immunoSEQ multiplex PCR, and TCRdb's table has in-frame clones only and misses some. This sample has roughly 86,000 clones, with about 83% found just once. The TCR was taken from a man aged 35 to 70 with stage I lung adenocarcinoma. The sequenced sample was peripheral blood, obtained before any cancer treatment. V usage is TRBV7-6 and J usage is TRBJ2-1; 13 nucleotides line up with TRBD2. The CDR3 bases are TGTGCCAGCAGCCCCTGGACTAGCGGGAGCAATGAGCAGTTCTTC. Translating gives CASSPWTSGSNEQFF. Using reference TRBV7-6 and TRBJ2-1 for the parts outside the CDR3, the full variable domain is GAGVSQSPRYKVTKRGQDVALRCDPISGHVSLYWYRQALGQGPEFLTYFNYEAQQDKSGLPNDRFSAERPEGSISTLTIQRTEQRDSAMYRCASSPWTSGSNEQFFGPGTRLTVL.